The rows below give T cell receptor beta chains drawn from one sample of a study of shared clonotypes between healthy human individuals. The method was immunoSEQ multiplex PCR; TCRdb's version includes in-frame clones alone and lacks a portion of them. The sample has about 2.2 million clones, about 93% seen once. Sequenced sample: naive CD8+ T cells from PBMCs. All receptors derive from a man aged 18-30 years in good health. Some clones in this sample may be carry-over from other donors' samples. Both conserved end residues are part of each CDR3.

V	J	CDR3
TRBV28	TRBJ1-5	CASSPATGSNQPQHF
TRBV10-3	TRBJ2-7	CAISEPVGASYEQYF
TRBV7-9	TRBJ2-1	CASSLLAGAHNEQFF
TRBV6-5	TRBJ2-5	CASSYSRGSEETQYF
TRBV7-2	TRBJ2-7	CASSFHPRQGAYEQYF
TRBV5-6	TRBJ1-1	CASSGGQPSGAFF
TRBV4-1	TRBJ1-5	CASSPPTGELYQPQHF
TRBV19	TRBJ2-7	CASSPRGGMDEQYF
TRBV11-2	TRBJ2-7	CASSLDPIYEQYF
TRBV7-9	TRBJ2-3	CASSLVDREDTQYF
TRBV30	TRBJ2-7	CAWSVLGQAIYEQYF
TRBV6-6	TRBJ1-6	CASIRGGNSPLHF
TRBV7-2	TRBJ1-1	CASSPRQGNTEAFF
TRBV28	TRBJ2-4	CASSLTGSVGGLAKNIQYF
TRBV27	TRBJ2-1	CASSLSPGTRDDEQFF
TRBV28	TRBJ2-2	CASRPTILNTGELFF
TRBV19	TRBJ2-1	CASMGQGYNERFF
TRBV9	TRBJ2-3	CASNGGRDTDTQYF
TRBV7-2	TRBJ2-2	CASSLAGDTGELFF
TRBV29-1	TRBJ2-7	CSVGDRFEQYF
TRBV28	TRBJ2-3	CASSTGLAGHTDTQYF
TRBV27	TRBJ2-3	CASSPAGGESPDTQYF
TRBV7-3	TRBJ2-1	CASSLTAWTSGIRNEQFF